A selection of T cell receptor beta chains follows, all from one sample in a study of cytomegalovirus exposure and HLA in healthy donors. Libraries were prepared by immunoSEQ multiplex PCR; TCRdb keeps only in-frame clonotypes and omits some of them. The data hold 100,000 to 150,000 clones, with 81% observed a single time. What was sequenced was PBMCs. The receptors were gathered from a man younger than 35 in good health and CMV-seropositive. Each CDR3 is given with its conserved first and last residue. A D gene is named only where the DNA matches it firmly. The size entry is marked missing in some rows and otherwise reads once, few, many or a size class.

j_call: TRBJ2-5
v_call: TRBV30
d_call: TRBD2
clone_size: .
cdr3_nt: TGTGGGGTAGCGGGGGGTTTGCAAGAGACCCAGTACTTC
cdr3_aa: CGVAGGLQETQYF

j_call: TRBJ2-7
v_call: TRBV4-3
d_call: TRBD1
clone_size: .
cdr3_nt: TGCGCCAGCAGCCTTCGGACAGGGCACTACGAGCAGTACTTC
cdr3_aa: CASSLRTGHYEQYF

j_call: TRBJ1-2
v_call: TRBV27
d_call: .
clone_size: .
cdr3_nt: TGTGCCAGCAGTCCAAGAGGAAACACGAGGGCTTTGAGGTATGGCTACACCTTC
cdr3_aa: CASSPRGNTRALRYGYTF

j_call: TRBJ1-1
v_call: TRBV6-5
d_call: TRBD1
clone_size: .
cdr3_nt: TGTGCCAGCAGAACCGGGACAGAGAACACTGAAGCTTTCTTT
cdr3_aa: CASRTGTENTEAFF

j_call: TRBJ1-2
v_call: TRBV10-3
d_call: .
clone_size: .
cdr3_nt: TGTGCCATCAGTGTCACGACACGTTATAACTATGGCTACACCTTC
cdr3_aa: CAISVTTRYNYGYTF

j_call: TRBJ2-1
v_call: TRBV5-4
d_call: .
clone_size: .
cdr3_nt: TGTGCCAGCAGGGTGCGGGGTGACGGCAATGAGCAGTTCTTC
cdr3_aa: CASRVRGDGNEQFF

j_call: TRBJ2-3
v_call: TRBV9
d_call: .
clone_size: .
cdr3_nt: TGTGCCAGCAGCGGAACCAGGAGCACAGATACGCAGTATTTT
cdr3_aa: CASSGTRSTDTQYF

j_call: TRBJ1-1
v_call: TRBV4-3
d_call: TRBD1
clone_size: few
cdr3_nt: TGCGCCAGCAGCCAAGACACAGGGGAATTGAACACTGAAGCTTTCTTT
cdr3_aa: CASSQDTGELNTEAFF

j_call: TRBJ2-5
v_call: TRBV7-2
d_call: .
clone_size: .
cdr3_nt: TGTGCCAGCAGCTTAGCGCTGGGGGGAGGGGGGAAGACCCAGTACTTC
cdr3_aa: CASSLALGGGGKTQYF

j_call: TRBJ1-1
v_call: TRBV30
d_call: TRBD1
clone_size: .
cdr3_nt: TGTGCCTGGAGTGTAGTCGGGCCAGGGGGTACGAACACTGAAGCTTTCTTT
cdr3_aa: CAWSVVGPGGTNTEAFF

j_call: TRBJ1-1
v_call: TRBV18
d_call: TRBD1
clone_size: .
cdr3_nt: TGTGCCAGCTCACTGACCACCGGGACAGGGGGGACTGAAGCTTTCTTT
cdr3_aa: CASSLTTGTGGTEAFF

j_call: TRBJ1-1
v_call: TRBV6-4
d_call: TRBD1
clone_size: .
cdr3_nt: TGTGCCAGCAGTGAAACAGGGGGAATGAACACTGAAGCTTTCTTT
cdr3_aa: CASSETGGMNTEAFF

j_call: TRBJ2-5
v_call: TRBV6-5
d_call: TRBD1
clone_size: .
cdr3_nt: TGTGCCAGCAAACGGACAGGCGGAAAAGAGACCCAGTACTTC
cdr3_aa: CASKRTGGKETQYF

j_call: TRBJ2-5
v_call: TRBV7-9
d_call: TRBD2
clone_size: .
cdr3_nt: TGTGCCAGCAGCTCGAAGCCGGGACTAGCAGAGACCCAGTACTTC
cdr3_aa: CASSSKPGLAETQYF

j_call: TRBJ2-1
v_call: TRBV2
d_call: TRBD2
clone_size: few
cdr3_nt: TGTGCCAGCAAAGACACTAGCGGGCAGACCTATTACAATGAGCAGTTCTTC
cdr3_aa: CASKDTSGQTYYNEQFF

j_call: TRBJ2-7
v_call: TRBV18
d_call: TRBD2
clone_size: .
cdr3_nt: TGTGCCAGCTCACCACAGCGGGAGTACTACGAGCAGTACTTC
cdr3_aa: CASSPQREYYEQYF

j_call: TRBJ2-3
v_call: TRBV27
d_call: .
clone_size: once
cdr3_nt: TGTGCCAGCAGTTTCAGGGATAGCACAGATACGCAGTATTTT
cdr3_aa: CASSFRDSTDTQYF

j_call: TRBJ1-3
v_call: TRBV12-5
d_call: .
clone_size: once
cdr3_nt: TGTGCTAGTTCCGGGACAACCGGAAACACCATATATTTT
cdr3_aa: CASSGTTGNTIYF

j_call: TRBJ2-7
v_call: TRBV6-6
d_call: TRBD1
clone_size: .
cdr3_nt: TGTGCCAGCAGTACGGGACAGTCCTACGAGCAGTACTTC
cdr3_aa: CASSTGQSYEQYF

j_call: TRBJ2-6
v_call: TRBV7-6
d_call: .
clone_size: .
cdr3_nt: TGTGCCAGCAAGGGGGGGCGGTCTGGGGCCAACGTCCTGACTTTC
cdr3_aa: CASKGGRSGANVLTF

j_call: TRBJ1-4
v_call: TRBV4-1
d_call: .
clone_size: few
cdr3_nt: TGCGCCAGCAGCCAAGGGACAGAGTTTAATGAAAAACTGTTTTTT
cdr3_aa: CASSQGTEFNEKLFF

j_call: TRBJ1-2
v_call: TRBV4-1
d_call: .
clone_size: .
cdr3_nt: TGCGCCAGCAGCCAAGGCATGCAATCAGGGTACACCTTC
cdr3_aa: CASSQGMQSGYTF

j_call: TRBJ2-5
v_call: TRBV14
d_call: .
clone_size: .
cdr3_nt: TGTGCCAGCAGCCCGCGGACAGAAGAGACCCAGTACTTC
cdr3_aa: CASSPRTEETQYF

j_call: TRBJ2-7
v_call: TRBV19
d_call: .
clone_size: .
cdr3_nt: TGTGCCAGTAGTACATCTCATGACAGCACCTACGAGCAGTACTTC
cdr3_aa: CASSTSHDSTYEQYF

j_call: TRBJ1-6
v_call: TRBV18
d_call: .
clone_size: .
cdr3_nt: TGTGCCAGCCCACCCAGCTCCTATAATTCACCCCTCCACTTT
cdr3_aa: CASPPSSYNSPLHF

j_call: TRBJ2-7
v_call: TRBV19
d_call: TRBD2
clone_size: once
cdr3_nt: TGTGCCAGTAGTAAGACTAGCGGGTTGTCCTACGAGCAGTACTTC
cdr3_aa: CASSKTSGLSYEQYF

j_call: TRBJ2-3
v_call: TRBV21-1
d_call: .
clone_size: .
cdr3_nt: TGTGCCAGCAGCAACTGGGGGGGAGATACGCAGTATTTT
cdr3_aa: CASSNWGGDTQYF

j_call: TRBJ2-1
v_call: TRBV29-1
d_call: .
clone_size: .
cdr3_nt: TGCAGCGTTGAGATTAGGGGGAGGGATAGGAATGAGCAGTTCTTC
cdr3_aa: CSVEIRGRDRNEQFF

j_call: TRBJ2-1
v_call: TRBV5-1
d_call: TRBD2
clone_size: .
cdr3_nt: TGCGCCAGCAGCCTGGGACTAGCGGGCTACAATGAGCAGTTCTTC
cdr3_aa: CASSLGLAGYNEQFF

j_call: TRBJ1-1
v_call: TRBV14
d_call: TRBD1
clone_size: .
cdr3_nt: TGTGCCAGCAGCCAGTGGACAGGGGGCAGGACTGAAGCTTTCTTT
cdr3_aa: CASSQWTGGRTEAFF

j_call: TRBJ2-7
v_call: TRBV10-3
d_call: .
clone_size: few
cdr3_nt: TGTGCCATCAGTGAGAATTTTGGGAGCAGGAGGAGGGGTGGCGAGCAGTACTTC
cdr3_aa: CAISENFGSRRRGGEQYF

j_call: TRBJ1-1
v_call: TRBV5-1
d_call: .
clone_size: .
cdr3_nt: TGCGCCAGCAGCTTGGCCGGGGGGAACACTGAAGCTTTCTTT
cdr3_aa: CASSLAGGNTEAFF

j_call: TRBJ2-3
v_call: TRBV7-2
d_call: TRBD2
clone_size: .
cdr3_nt: TGTGCCAGCAGCCTACAAACTAGCGGGAGAACGATCTCCACAGATACGCAGTATTTT
cdr3_aa: CASSLQTSGRTISTDTQYF

j_call: TRBJ1-2
v_call: TRBV27
d_call: .
clone_size: .
cdr3_nt: TGTGCCAGCAGTTTACAGGGTGTCTCGGGTGGCTACACCTTC
cdr3_aa: CASSLQGVSGGYTF